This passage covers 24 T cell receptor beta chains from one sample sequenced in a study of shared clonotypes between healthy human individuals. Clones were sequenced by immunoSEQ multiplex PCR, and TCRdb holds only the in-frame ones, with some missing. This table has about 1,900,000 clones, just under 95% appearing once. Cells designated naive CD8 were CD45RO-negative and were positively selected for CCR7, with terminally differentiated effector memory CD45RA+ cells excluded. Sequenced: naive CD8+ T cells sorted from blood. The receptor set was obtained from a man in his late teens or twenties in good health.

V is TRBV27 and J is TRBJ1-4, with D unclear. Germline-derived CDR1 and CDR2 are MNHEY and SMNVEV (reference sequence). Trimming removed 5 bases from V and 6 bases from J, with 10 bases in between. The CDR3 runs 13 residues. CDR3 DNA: TGTGCCAGCAGTCTATACTGGGATGAAAAACTGTTTTTT. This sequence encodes CASSLYWDEKLFF.

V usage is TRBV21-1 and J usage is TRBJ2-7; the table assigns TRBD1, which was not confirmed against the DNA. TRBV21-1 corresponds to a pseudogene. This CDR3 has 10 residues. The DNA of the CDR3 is TGTGCCAGCAGGCAAGGGGATTGGTACTTC. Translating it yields CASRQGDWYF.

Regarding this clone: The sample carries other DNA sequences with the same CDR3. The CDR3 loop is CASSPGLAGSYEQYF. For the CDR3, the DNA is TGTGCCAGCAGCCCAGGACTAGCGGGGTCCTACGAGCAGTACTTC. The chain combines TRBV9 with TRBJ2-7, with 12 bases aligning to TRBD2. The CDR3 spans 15 residues. Germline lookup yields CDR1 SGDLS and CDR2 YYNGEE. V shed 4 bases and J 1 base; nucleotides not matched to a gene: 3.

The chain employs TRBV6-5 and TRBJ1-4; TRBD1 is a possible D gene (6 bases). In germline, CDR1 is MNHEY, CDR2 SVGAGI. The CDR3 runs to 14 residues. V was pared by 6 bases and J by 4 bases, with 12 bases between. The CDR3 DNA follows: TGTGCCAGCAGGTCCCAGGGGTATAATGAAAAACTGTTTTTT. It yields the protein CASRSQGYNEKLFF.

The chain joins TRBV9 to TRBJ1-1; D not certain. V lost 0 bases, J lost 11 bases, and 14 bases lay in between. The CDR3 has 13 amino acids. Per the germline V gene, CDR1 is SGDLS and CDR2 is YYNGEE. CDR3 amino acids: CASSVALTVEAFF. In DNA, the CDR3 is TGTGCCAGCAGCGTAGCTTTGACGGTTGAGGCTTTCTTT.

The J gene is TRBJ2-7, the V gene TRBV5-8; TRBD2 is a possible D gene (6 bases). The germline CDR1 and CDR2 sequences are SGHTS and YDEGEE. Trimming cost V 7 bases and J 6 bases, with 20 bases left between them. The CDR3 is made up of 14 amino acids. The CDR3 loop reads CASGNRGLETEQYF. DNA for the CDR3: TGTGCCAGCGGAAATAGGGGACTGGAAACCGAGCAGTACTTC.

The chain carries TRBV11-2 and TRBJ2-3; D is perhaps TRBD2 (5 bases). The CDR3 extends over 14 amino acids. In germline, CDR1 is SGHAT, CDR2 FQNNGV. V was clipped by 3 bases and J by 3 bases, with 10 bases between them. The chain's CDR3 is CASSFSSKTDTQYF. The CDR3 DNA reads TGTGCCAGCAGCTTCTCTAGCAAAACAGATACGCAGTATTTT.

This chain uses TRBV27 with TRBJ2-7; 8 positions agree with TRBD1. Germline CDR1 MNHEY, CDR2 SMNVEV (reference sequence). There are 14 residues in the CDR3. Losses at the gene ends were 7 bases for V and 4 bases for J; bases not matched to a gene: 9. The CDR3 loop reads CASTRTGSLYEQYF. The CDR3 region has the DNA TGTGCCAGCACCCGGACAGGGAGTTTGTACGAGCAGTACTTC.

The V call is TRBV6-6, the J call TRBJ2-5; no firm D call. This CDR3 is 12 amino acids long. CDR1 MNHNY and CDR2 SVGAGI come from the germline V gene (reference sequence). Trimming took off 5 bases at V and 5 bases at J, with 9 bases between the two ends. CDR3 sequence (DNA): TGTGCCAGCAGTGTCCTAGGGGAGACCCAGTACTTC. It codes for CASSVLGETQYF.

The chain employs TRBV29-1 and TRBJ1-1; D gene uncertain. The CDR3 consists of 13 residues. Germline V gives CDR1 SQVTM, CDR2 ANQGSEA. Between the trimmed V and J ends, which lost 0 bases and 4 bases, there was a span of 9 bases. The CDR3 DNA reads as TGCAGCGTTGAAGAGGGGTTTAGCACTGAAGCTTTCTTT. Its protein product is CSVEEGFSTEAFF.

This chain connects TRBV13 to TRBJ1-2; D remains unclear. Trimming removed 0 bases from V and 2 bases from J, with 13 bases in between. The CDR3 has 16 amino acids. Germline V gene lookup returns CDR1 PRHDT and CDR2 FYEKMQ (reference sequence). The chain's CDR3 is CASSLGPTETNYGYTF. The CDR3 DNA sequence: TGTGCCAGCAGCTTAGGTCCTACGGAAACCAACTATGGCTACACCTTC.

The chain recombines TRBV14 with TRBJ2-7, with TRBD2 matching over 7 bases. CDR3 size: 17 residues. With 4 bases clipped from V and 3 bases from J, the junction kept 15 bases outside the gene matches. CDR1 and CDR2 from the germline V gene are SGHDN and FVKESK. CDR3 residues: CASSPHGGGRTSYEQYF. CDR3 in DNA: TGTGCCAGCAGCCCACATGGCGGGGGACGGACCAGCTACGAGCAGTACTTC.

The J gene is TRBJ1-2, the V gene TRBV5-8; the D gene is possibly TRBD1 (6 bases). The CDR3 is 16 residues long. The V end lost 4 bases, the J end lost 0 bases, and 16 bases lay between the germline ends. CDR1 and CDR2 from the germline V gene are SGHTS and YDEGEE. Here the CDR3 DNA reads TGTGCCAGCAGCCCTCGCGGGGGCAGGGCTAACTATGGCTACACCTTC. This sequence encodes CASSPRGGRANYGYTF.

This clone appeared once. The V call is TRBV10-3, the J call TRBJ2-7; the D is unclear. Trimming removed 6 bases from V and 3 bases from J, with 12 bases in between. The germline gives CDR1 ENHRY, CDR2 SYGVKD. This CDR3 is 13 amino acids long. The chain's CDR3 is CAISPSQDYEQYF. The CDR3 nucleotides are TGTGCCATCAGCCCGAGCCAAGACTACGAGCAGTACTTC.

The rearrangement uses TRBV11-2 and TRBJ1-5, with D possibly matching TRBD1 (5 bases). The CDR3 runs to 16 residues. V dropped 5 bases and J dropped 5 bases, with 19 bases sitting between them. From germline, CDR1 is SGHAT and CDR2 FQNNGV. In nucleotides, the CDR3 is TGTGCCAGCAGCGACATATTGGGACTAGGGCATCAGCCCCAGCATTTT. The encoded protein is CASSDILGLGHQPQHF. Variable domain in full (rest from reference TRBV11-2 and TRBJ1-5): EAGVAQSPRYKIIEKRQSVAFWCNPISGHATLYWYQQILGQGPKLLIQFQNNGVVDDSQLPKDRFSAERLKGVDSTLKIQPAKLEDSAVYLCASSDILGLGHQPQHFGDGTRLSIL.

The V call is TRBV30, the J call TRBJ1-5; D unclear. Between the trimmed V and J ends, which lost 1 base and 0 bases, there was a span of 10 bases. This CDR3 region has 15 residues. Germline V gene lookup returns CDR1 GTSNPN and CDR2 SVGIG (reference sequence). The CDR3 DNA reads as TGTGCCTGGAGTGGTGGGGAAACTAGCAATCAGCCCCAGCATTTT. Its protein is CAWSGGETSNQPQHF.

The CDR3 bases are TGCGCCAGCAGCATTTCGCCCCCAGATACGCAGTATTTT. Translating gives CASSISPPDTQYF. This chain links TRBV5-1 with TRBJ2-3, with D hard to call. V was cut by 4 bases and J by 4 bases, with 10 bases left in between. The CDR3 loop spans 13 amino acids. Germline-derived CDR1 and CDR2 are SGHRS and YFSETQ.

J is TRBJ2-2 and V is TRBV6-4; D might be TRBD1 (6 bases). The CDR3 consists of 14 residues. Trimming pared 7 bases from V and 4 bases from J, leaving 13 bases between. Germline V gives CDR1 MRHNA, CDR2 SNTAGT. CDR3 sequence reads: CASKEEDSTGELFF. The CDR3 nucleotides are TGTGCCAGCAAGGAGGAGGACAGCACCGGGGAGCTGTTTTTT.

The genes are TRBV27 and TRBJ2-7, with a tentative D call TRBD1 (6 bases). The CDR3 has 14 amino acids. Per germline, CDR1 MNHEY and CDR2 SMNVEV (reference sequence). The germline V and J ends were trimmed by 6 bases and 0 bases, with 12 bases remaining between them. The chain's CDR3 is CASRGGGHSYEQYF. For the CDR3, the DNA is TGTGCCAGCAGGGGTGGGGGCCACTCCTACGAGCAGTACTTC.

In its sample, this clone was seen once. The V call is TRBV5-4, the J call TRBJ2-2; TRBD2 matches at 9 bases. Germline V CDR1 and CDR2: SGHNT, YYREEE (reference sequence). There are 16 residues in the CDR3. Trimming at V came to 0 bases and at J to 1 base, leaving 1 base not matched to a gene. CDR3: CASSLEAGGNTGELFF. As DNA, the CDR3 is TGTGCCAGCAGCTTGGAAGCGGGGGGGAACACCGGGGAGCTGTTTTTT.

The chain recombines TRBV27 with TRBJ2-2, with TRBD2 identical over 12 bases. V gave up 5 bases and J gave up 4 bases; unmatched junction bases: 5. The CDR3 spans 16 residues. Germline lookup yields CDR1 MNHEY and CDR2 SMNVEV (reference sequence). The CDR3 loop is CASSPSSGGVTGELFF. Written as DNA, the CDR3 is TGTGCCAGCAGTCCGTCTAGCGGGGGGGTCACCGGGGAGCTGTTTTTT.

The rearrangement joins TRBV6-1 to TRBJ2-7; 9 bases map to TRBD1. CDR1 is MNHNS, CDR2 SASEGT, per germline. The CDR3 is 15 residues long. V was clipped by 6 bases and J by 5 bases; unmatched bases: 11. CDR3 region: CASRDPGQGNNEQYF. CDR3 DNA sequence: TGTGCCAGCAGAGACCCGGGACAGGGTAACAACGAGCAGTACTTC.

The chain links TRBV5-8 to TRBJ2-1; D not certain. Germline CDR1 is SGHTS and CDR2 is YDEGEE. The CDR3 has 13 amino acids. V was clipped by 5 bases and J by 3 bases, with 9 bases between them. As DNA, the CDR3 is TGTGCCAGCAGGAGCCCTGGCTACAATGAGCAGTTCTTC. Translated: CASRSPGYNEQFF. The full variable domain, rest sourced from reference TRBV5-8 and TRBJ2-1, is EAGVTQSPTHLIKTRGQQATLRCSPISGHTSVYWYQQALGLGLQFLLWYDEGEERNRGNFPPRFSGRQFPNYSSELNVNALELEDSALYLCASRSPGYNEQFFGPGTRLTVL.

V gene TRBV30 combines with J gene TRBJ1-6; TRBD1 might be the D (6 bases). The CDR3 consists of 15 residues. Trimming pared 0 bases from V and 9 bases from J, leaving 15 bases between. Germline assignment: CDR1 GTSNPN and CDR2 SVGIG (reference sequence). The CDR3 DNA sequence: TGTGCCTGGAGTGTCGACACAGGGTTAATTTCACCCCTCCACTTT. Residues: CAWSVDTGLISPLHF.